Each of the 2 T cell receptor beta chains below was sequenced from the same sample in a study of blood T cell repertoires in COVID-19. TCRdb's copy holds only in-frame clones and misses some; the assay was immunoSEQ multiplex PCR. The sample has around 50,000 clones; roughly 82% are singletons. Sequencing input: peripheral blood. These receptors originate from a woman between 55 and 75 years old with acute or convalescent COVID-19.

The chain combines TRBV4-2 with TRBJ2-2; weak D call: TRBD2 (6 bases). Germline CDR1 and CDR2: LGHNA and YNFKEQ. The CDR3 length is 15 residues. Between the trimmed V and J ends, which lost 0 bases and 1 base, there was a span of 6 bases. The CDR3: CASSQEGLNTGELFF. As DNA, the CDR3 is TGTGCCAGCAGCCAAGAGGGACTGAACACCGGGGAGCTGTTTTTT.

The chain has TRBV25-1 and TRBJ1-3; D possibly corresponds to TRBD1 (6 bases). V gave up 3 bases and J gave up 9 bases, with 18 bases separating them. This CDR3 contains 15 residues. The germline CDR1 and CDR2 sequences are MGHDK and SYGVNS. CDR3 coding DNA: TGTGCCAGCAGTGACGGGCAGGGGACGTGGGGCACCATATATTTT. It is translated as CASSDGQGTWGTIYF.